The 17 T cell receptor beta chains reported below all come from one sample, sequenced in a study of T cell repertoires in ileal Crohn's disease. Some clones are missing from TCRdb's copy, which holds only in-frame ones; the method was immunoSEQ multiplex PCR. The data contain more than 7,000 clones, around 70% of them singletons. Time point noted: neoterminal ileum biopsy at postoperative endoscopy, about 6 months after surgery. The specimen was ileal tissue. Receptors originate from an adult with Crohn's disease.

The gene calls are TRBV7-8 and TRBJ2-1, with D possibly TRBD2 on 5 matching bases. The CDR3 sequence is 12 residues long. The germline V and J ends were trimmed by 1 base and 12 bases, with 10 bases remaining between them. Germline V CDR1 and CDR2: SGHVS, FQNEAQ. CDR3 sequence reads: CASSLEGRGQFF. As DNA, the CDR3 is TGTGCCAGCAGCTTAGAGGGCCGGGGGCAGTTCTTC.

About this clone: Other DNA sequences from this sample encode an identical CDR3 as well. V is TRBV19 and J is TRBJ2-7, with a possible D match to TRBD2 (5 bases). Per the germline V gene, CDR1 is LNHDA and CDR2 is SQIVND (reference sequence). V lost 6 bases, J lost 4 bases, and 7 bases lay in between. This CDR3 is 11 amino acids long. In nucleotides, the CDR3 is TGTGCCAGTAGAAGCGGTTACGAGCAGTACTTC. Its protein is CASRSGYEQYF.

This rearrangement joins TRBV7-2 to TRBJ2-7; 12 bases are shared with TRBD2. With 6 bases clipped from V and 2 bases from J, the junction kept 5 bases outside the gene matches. The CDR3 sequence is 15 residues long. The germline V gene encodes CDR1 SGHTA and CDR2 FQGNSA. CDR3 nucleotides: TGTGCCAGCAGTGAGGCTAGCGGGGGGGCCTACGAGCAGTACTTC. As protein: CASSEASGGAYEQYF. Full variable domain (remainder filled in from reference TRBV7-2 and TRBJ2-7): GAGVSQSPSNKVTEKGKDVELRCDPISGHTALYWYRQSLGQGLEFLIYFQGNSAPDKSGLPSDRFSAERTGGSVSTLTIQRTQQEDSAVYLCASSEASGGAYEQYFGPGTRLTVT.

The gene calls are TRBV2 and TRBJ2-5, with TRBD2 matching 8 bases. The V and J ends lost 5 bases and 2 bases, in that order; junction bases with no gene match: 13. The length of the CDR3 is 17 residues. Germline lookup yields CDR1 SNHLY and CDR2 FYNNEI. Here the CDR3 reads CASSSLGASGLQETQYF. CDR3 in DNA: TGTGCCAGCAGTAGTCTTGGGGCTAGCGGGTTACAAGAGACCCAGTACTTC.

Remarks on this clone: One end of the junction varies from germline; a read error may be responsible. The chain combines TRBV5-5 with TRBJ2-7; 7 nucleotides match TRBD2. The CDR3 totals 16 residues. In germline, CDR1 is SGHKS, CDR2 YYEKEE (reference sequence). The CDR3 DNA sequence: TGTGTCAGCAGCTCCGTTTCGGGGGGAGGGTCCTACGAGCAGTACTTC. The encoded protein is CVSSSVSGGGSYEQYF.

The rearrangement uses TRBV6-1 and TRBJ2-5; weak D call: TRBD1 (6 bases). Germline V CDR1 and CDR2: MNHNS, SASEGT. The CDR3 length is 13 residues. V lost 5 bases and J 2 bases, leaving 9 bases between the germline ends. The CDR3: CASSRGGQETQYF. CDR3 DNA sequence: TGTGCCAGCAGTCGAGGGGGTCAAGAGACCCAGTACTTC.

The V gene is TRBV5-6, the J gene TRBJ2-3, with D maybe TRBD1 (7 bases). The germline V gene encodes CDR1 SGHDT and CDR2 YYEEEE. The CDR3 totals 15 residues. Deletions cut 4 bases from V and 6 bases from J, with 18 bases between. The CDR3 DNA reads TGTGCCAGCAGCCTTGGGGCCAGGGGGGCGGATACGCAGTATTTT. Translation gives CASSLGARGADTQYF.

This chain joins TRBV7-2 and TRBJ1-1; a possible D gene is TRBD1 (5 bases). Germline CDR1 SGHTA, CDR2 FQGNSA. The CDR3 is 16 amino acids. Trimming took off 2 bases at V and 2 bases at J, with 15 bases between the two ends. The CDR3 here is CASSLMGPTLNTEAFF. CDR3 DNA sequence: TGTGCCAGCAGCTTAATGGGGCCGACACTCAACACTGAAGCTTTCTTT.

This clone was counted a few times. An end of the junction does not agree with germline; a read error may underlie this. V and J are TRBV7-7 and TRBJ2-1, with 9 bases lining up with TRBD1. CDR1 SSHAT and CDR2 FNYEAQ come from the germline V gene (reference sequence). CDR3 size: 15 residues. In DNA form, the CDR3 reads TGTGCTAGCAGCTCGGGACAGGGTCCTACGAATGAGCAGTTCTTC. It codes for CASSSGQGPTNEQFF.

In its sample, this clone was seen once. V gene TRBV9 combines with J gene TRBJ2-6; a possible D gene is TRBD1 (5 bases). CDR3 length: 15 amino acids. Germline CDR1 SGDLS, CDR2 YYNGEE. V shed 3 bases and J shed 3 bases, with 10 bases lying between them. The chain's CDR3 is CASSAQGRGANVLTF. The CDR3 region has the DNA TGTGCCAGCAGCGCCCAGGGTCGTGGGGCCAACGTCCTGACTTTC.

About this clone: At the DNA level, this CDR3 is encoded by other sequences in the same sample as well. The V gene is TRBV27, the J gene TRBJ1-2; 10 bases fit TRBD1. The CDR3 totals 13 residues. CDR1 is MNHEY and CDR2 is SMNVEV in the germline V gene (reference sequence). The ends lost 8 bases at V and 8 bases at J; junction bases unmatched: 8. The CDR3 region is CASSRQGADGYTF. The DNA for the CDR3 is TGTGCCAGCTCCAGACAGGGGGCTGACGGCTACACCTTC.

By share, this clone ranks as large. V is TRBV6-1 and J is TRBJ1-5; D is unresolved. CDR3 length: 15 residues. Between the trimmed V and J ends, which lost 0 bases and 5 bases, there was a span of 11 bases. Per the germline V gene, CDR1 is MNHNS and CDR2 is SASEGT. Written as DNA, the CDR3 is TGTGCCAGCAGTGAAGCTGGAGGTCCTTATCAGCCCCAGCATTTT. Amino acid sequence: CASSEAGGPYQPQHF.

V is TRBV6-6 and J is TRBJ2-2; unclear D gene. V was clipped by 4 bases and J by 6 bases, with 6 bases between them. CDR1 and CDR2 from the germline V gene are MNHNY and SVGAGI (reference sequence). The CDR3 is 12 residues long. The CDR3 bases are TGTGCCAGCAGTTTATTAGCCGGGGAGCTGTTTTTT. Translation gives CASSLLAGELFF.

The rearrangement uses TRBV7-3 and TRBJ1-4; D remains unclear. CDR1 is SGHTA and CDR2 is FQGTGA in the germline V gene. CDR3 length equals 14 residues. Trimming removed 5 bases from V and 0 bases from J, with 7 bases in between. The CDR3 region has the DNA TGTGCCAGCAGCCTCGCGGCAACTAATGAAAAACTGTTTTTT. Translating it yields CASSLAATNEKLFF.

The sample holds a few counts of this clone. This chain connects TRBV6-6 to TRBJ1-4; 7 positions match TRBD1. The J segment lost 5 bases and the V segment lost 6 bases, leaving 6 bases of the junction unmatched. This CDR3 has 14 residues. Germline V gene data show CDR1 as MNHNY and CDR2 as SVGAGI (reference sequence). CDR3 sequence reads: CASSQGQPNEKLFF. Written as DNA, the CDR3 is TGTGCCAGCAGCCAGGGACAGCCGAATGAAAAACTGTTTTTT.

The chain carries TRBV2 and TRBJ2-7, with D unclear. Trimming removed 0 bases at V and 4 bases at J, with 10 bases between. The CDR3 is 14 amino acids. Germline V gene data show CDR1 as SNHLY and CDR2 as FYNNEI. The CDR3 sequence is CASSEALLEYEQYF. The CDR3 nucleotides read TGTGCCAGCAGTGAAGCTCTACTTGAATACGAGCAGTACTTC.

The CDR3 DNA follows: TGCGCCAGCAGCGGGACACTCAGTTTTGGCTATGGCTACACCTTC. Translated: CASSGTLSFGYGYTF. This rearrangement joins TRBV4-1 to TRBJ1-2; possibly TRBD1 for D (6 bases). The CDR3 has 15 amino acids. In germline, CDR1 is MGHRA, CDR2 YSYEKL. Trimming took 5 bases from V and 4 from J, leaving 17 bases between them.